This T cell receptor (beta chain) was retrieved from a study of T cells in Graves' hyperthyroidism and ophthalmopathy. V was shortened by 0 bases and J by 5 bases, with 11 bases between the two germline ends. In germline, CDR1 is GTSNPN, CDR2 SVGIG (reference sequence). The CDR3 runs 13 residues. This clonotype was recorded many times. What it recognizes is unknown. Study findings and constraints: The model made its ophthalmopathy prediction, and onset followed a median approximately 6.5 months later.

TCR beta CDR3 regions were amplified from RNA transcripts. HTBI primers were used for first-round RT-PCR of the TCR CDR3. TCRdb reprocessed the multiplex PCR reads with MiXCR, giving one entry per CDR3 protein. The table shows 600,000 or so distinct CDR3 sequences, with more than 14% occurring only once. This sequence originates from a woman aged 50 to 60 with Graves' ophthalmopathy. The genes are TRBV30 and TRBJ2-7, with D tentatively TRBD2 (5 bases). What was sequenced was blood. The CDR3 loop is CAWSVSRAHEQYF. CDR3 coding DNA: TGTGCCTGGAGTGTTTCGAGGGCTCACGAGCAGTACTTC.